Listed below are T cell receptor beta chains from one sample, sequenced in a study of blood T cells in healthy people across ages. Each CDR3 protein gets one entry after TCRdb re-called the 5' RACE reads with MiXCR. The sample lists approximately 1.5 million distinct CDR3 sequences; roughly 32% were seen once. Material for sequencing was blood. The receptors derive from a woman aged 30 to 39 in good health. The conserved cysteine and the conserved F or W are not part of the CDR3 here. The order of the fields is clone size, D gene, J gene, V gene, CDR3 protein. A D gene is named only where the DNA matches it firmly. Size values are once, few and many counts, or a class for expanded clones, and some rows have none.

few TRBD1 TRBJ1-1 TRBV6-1 ASSEEPGQGATEAF
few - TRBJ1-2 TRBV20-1 SARQNTNYGYT
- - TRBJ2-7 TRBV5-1 ASSRGGKGVYEQY
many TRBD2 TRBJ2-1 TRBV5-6 ASSKGTRVEQF
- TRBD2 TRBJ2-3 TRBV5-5 ASSYRTSGSPDTQY
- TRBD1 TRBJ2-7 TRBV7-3 ASSLFGTGVSEQY
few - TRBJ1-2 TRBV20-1 SARGLGGRYT
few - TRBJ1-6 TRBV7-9 ASSLGPGGYNSPLH
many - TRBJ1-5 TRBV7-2 ASSLIVMQPQH
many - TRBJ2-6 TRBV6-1 ASSERRVLSGANVLT
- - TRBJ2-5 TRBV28 ASTLRGAGVKETRY
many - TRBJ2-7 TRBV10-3 AISSGGGDEQY
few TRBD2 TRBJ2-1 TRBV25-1 ASSERAGGPYNEQF
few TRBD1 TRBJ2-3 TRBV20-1 SARALDRGTTDTQY
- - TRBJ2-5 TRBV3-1 ASSPNSGKMRETQY
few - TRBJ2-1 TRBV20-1 SAVSGTRSGRQF
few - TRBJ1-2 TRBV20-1 SAANREEYGYT
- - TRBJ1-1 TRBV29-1 SVEFSPGTEAF
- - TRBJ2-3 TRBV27 ASAGRTDTQY
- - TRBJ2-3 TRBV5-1 ASSFGDLRGDTQY